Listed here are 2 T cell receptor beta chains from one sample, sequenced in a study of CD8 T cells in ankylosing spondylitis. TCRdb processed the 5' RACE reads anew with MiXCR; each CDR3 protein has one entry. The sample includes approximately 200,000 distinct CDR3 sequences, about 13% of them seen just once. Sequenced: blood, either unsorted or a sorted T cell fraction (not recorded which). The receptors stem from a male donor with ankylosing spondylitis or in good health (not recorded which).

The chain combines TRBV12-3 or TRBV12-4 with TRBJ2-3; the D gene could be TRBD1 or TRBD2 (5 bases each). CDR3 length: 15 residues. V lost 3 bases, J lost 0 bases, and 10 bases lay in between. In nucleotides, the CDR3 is TGTGCCAGCAGTTTGGGGGAGCCTAGCACAGATACGCAGTATTTT. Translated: CASSLGEPSTDTQYF.

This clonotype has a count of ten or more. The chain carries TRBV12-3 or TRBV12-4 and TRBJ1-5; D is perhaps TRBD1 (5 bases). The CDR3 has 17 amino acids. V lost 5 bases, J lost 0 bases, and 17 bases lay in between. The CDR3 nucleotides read TGTGCCAGCAGTCCCCCGGGGACCGATTATAGCAATCAGCCCCAGCATTTT. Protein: CASSPPGTDYSNQPQHF.